This TCR beta chain appears in the sequencing data of a study of blood T cells in healthy people across ages. Points from the study as a whole: Versus aged donors, long-lived donors had higher diversity and more naive CD4+ cells.

Germline-derived CDR1 and CDR2 are DFQATT and SNEGSKA (reference sequence). The CDR3 extends over 16 amino acids. In its sample, this clonotype was seen a few times. Its antigen remains unidentified. Germline is not matched at one junction end, which may reflect a read error. With a J-beta primer mix and a sample-barcoded 5' primer, a second PCR ran 7 to 11 cycles. The yield of each sample was at least 3 million CDR3-containing paired-end reads. MiXCR was run by TCRdb on the 5' RACE reads, yielding one entry per CDR3 protein. The table includes 710,000 or so distinct CDR3 sequences, 20% to 25% detected once.

The sequence derives from a man between 65 and 85 years old in good health. The rearrangement links TRBV20-1 to TRBJ2-1; tentatively, D is TRBD2 (5 bases). Material for sequencing was blood. The CDR3 region is CSADPPGVYSHNEQFF. As DNA, the CDR3 is TGCAGTGCCGACCCTCCCGGGGTTTACTCCCACAATGAGCAGTTCTTC.